This T cell receptor (beta chain) comes out of a study of molecular identifiers for immune sequencing clone quantification. Using its own MiXCR run on the PCR reads, TCRdb lists one record per CDR3 protein. The sample yields 400,000 to 600,000 distinct CDR3 sequences, roughly 24% seen once. Germline-derived CDR1 and CDR2 are SGHRS and YFSETQ. CDR3 length equals 13 residues. V was pared by 4 bases and J by 2 bases, with 9 bases between. This clonotype was observed many times. The sequencing sample was made of naive CD8+ T cells from blood, with Jurkat cell RNA spiked in. Subset defined: FACS-sorted CD8+CD4-CCR7+CD45RA+ naive T cells. The sequence was obtained from a human donor in good health. Some libraries in this study had Jurkat cell RNA spiked in. This rearrangement joins TRBV5-1 to TRBJ1-1; D is possibly TRBD1 (6 bases). DNA of the CDR3: TGCGCCAGCAGCGGGACAATTAACACTGAAGCTTTCTTT. Translation gives CASSGTINTEAFF.